This T cell receptor (beta chain) was documented in a study of early T cells in non-severe SARS-CoV-2 infection. A single record per CDR3 protein comes from TCRdb applying MiXCR to the 5' RACE reads. The sample has about 68,000 distinct CDR3 sequences; roughly an eighth are singletons. This CDR3 has 15 amino acids. V lost 3 bases and J 0 bases, leaving 12 bases between the germline ends. In germline, CDR1 is GTSNPN, CDR2 SVGIG (reference sequence). The chain recombines TRBV30 with TRBJ2-1; D not certain. The specimen was whole blood. The source of this sequence is an adult who was a healthcare worker with PCR-confirmed SARS-CoV-2 infection or an uninfected control (not recorded which). In DNA, the CDR3 is TGTGCCTGGAGGGAAAGCAAGAGCTCCTACAATGAGCAGTTCTTC. It is translated as CAWRESKSSYNEQFF.